This T cell receptor (beta chain) originates from a study of beta chain features in type 1 diabetes. Findings and limits, study-wide: VDJ junctions from type 1 diabetes patients carried fewer insertions and larger deletions. Shorter TCRB CDR3s, moderately but significantly so, were found in Type 1 diabetes patients in all four CD4+ subsets.

Sorting based on CD45RO/CCR7/CD25/CD127/CD95/CD27 separated CD4+ naive, central memory, regulatory and stem cell-like memory cells. With 5 bases clipped from V and 7 bases from J, the junction kept 7 bases outside the gene matches. Germline lookup yields CDR1 MNHEY and CDR2 SVGAGI. The CDR3 is 14 residues long. In the case of this clone: Antigen: not known.

Of the isolated RNA, all was reverse transcribed, and so the sequenced material was expressed TCRB transcripts. An average of approximately 3.4 million reads was obtained for naive, central memory and regulatory T cell samples. Assay: immunoSEQ multiplex PCR; the TCRdb copy retains only in-frame clones and omits some. This sample has about 470,000 clones, with approximately 30% found just once. The TCR comes from a man aged 18-30 years in good health. The chain combines TRBV6-5 with TRBJ1-5; 8 bases are shared with TRBD1. The sequenced material came from naive CD4+ T cells from blood. CDR3 residues: CASSADRAGQPQHF. The CDR3 DNA reads as TGTGCCAGCAGTGCGGACAGGGCTGGGCAGCCCCAGCATTTT.